The 28 T cell receptor beta chains below come from one sample, sequenced in a study of shared T cell receptors in the human thymus. TCRdb keeps only in-frame clones here, not all; method: immunoSEQ multiplex PCR. Among 500,000 to 850,000 clones, roughly 86% were seen once, and the ten largest hold approximately 0.0097%. The sample was also linked to a second study, of human thymus T cells.

Sequencing was performed on thymocytes. Every receptor here comes from a boy under two years old with a congenital heart defect.

The chain combines TRBV6-1 with TRBJ2-1; 14 nucleotides agree with TRBD2. CDR1 and CDR2 (germline): MNHNS, SASEGT. The CDR3 extends over 17 amino acids. J lost 8 bases, V lost 0 bases, and 6 bases had no gene match. The CDR3 DNA reads as TGTGCCAGCAGTGAAGCCCGACTAGCGGGAGGGCCCCATGAGCAGTTCTTC. The encoded protein is CASSEARLAGGPHEQFF.

Only one count was recorded for this clone. The gene calls are TRBV5-1 and TRBJ2-1; D might be TRBD2 (5 bases). Deletions cut 4 bases from V and 8 bases from J, with 19 bases between. The CDR3 totals 15 residues. Germline V gives CDR1 SGHRS, CDR2 YFSETQ. The CDR3 nucleotides are TGCGCCAGCAGCCTCGCGCTAGCCAAAAGTTATGAGCAGTTCTTC. Translating gives CASSLALAKSYEQFF.

The chain joins TRBV5-1 to TRBJ2-7, with a tentative D call TRBD2 (5 bases). From germline, CDR1 is SGHRS and CDR2 YFSETQ. This CDR3 is built from 16 residues. V was shortened by 4 bases and J by 5 bases, with 22 bases between the two germline ends. CDR3 sequence (DNA): TGCGCCAGCAGCGGAGGAACTAGAGGTCTGAGGGACGAGCAGTACTTC. Its protein product is CASSGGTRGLRDEQYF.

The chain is built from TRBV4-1 and TRBJ1-5; 8 nucleotides agree with TRBD1. The CDR3 totals 17 residues. Per the germline V gene, CDR1 is MGHRA and CDR2 is YSYEKL. Trimming at V came to 4 bases and at J to 0 bases, leaving 8 bases not matched to a gene. CDR3 coding DNA: TGCGCCAGCAGCCTCCGACAGGGGCCTTATAGCAATCAGCCCCAGCATTTT. This sequence encodes CASSLRQGPYSNQPQHF.

The rearrangement links TRBV18 to TRBJ1-1; TRBD1 agrees at 8 bases. There are 16 residues in the CDR3. Trimming removed 6 bases from V and 6 bases from J; junction bases left unmatched: 15. Germline CDR1 is KGHSH and CDR2 is LQKENI. CDR3 in DNA: TGTGCCAGCTCGCCCGCCGACAGGGGCGAGGGGGCTGAAGCTTTCTTT. It is translated as CASSPADRGEGAEAFF.

This chain's CDR3 is CASSHRDRDQLYEQYF. The CDR3 nucleotides are TGTGCCAGCAGCCACCGGGACAGGGATCAACTCTACGAGCAGTACTTC. The chain is built from TRBV11-1 and TRBJ2-7; 9 nucleotides agree with TRBD1. Germline trimming cut 5 bases from V and 3 bases from J; bases unmatched to any gene: 11. Germline V lookup: CDR1 SGHAT, CDR2 FQDESV (reference sequence). This CDR3 comprises 16 residues.

V is TRBV12-5 and J is TRBJ1-5; D unclear. Germline V gene lookup returns CDR1 LGHNT and CDR2 FRNRAP. V was clipped by 0 bases and J by 1 base, with 19 bases between them. The CDR3 runs to 19 residues. The CDR3, as DNA: TGTGCTAGTGGTTTGGTACCCCCGTCCAGCCAGCGAAGCAATCAGCCCCAGCATTTT. It translates to CASGLVPPSSQRSNQPQHF. The complete variable domain, with remaining parts taken from reference TRBV12-5 and TRBJ1-5, reads DARVTQTPRHKVTEMGQEVTMRCQPILGHNTVFWYRQTMMQGLELLAYFRNRAPLDDSGMPKDRFSAEMPDATLATLKIQPSEPRDSAVYFCASGLVPPSSQRSNQPQHFGDGTRLSIL.

This clone showed up just once. The chain is built from TRBV4-2 and TRBJ2-7, with D possibly matching TRBD2 (5 bases). The CDR3 spans 16 residues. CDR1 LGHNA and CDR2 YNFKEQ come from the germline V gene. With 0 bases removed from V and 2 bases from J, the gap between germline ends came to 14 bases. DNA of the CDR3: TGTGCCAGCAGCCAAGAGGCCCTGCCCGGGGCCTACGAGCAGTACTTC. This codes for CASSQEALPGAYEQYF.

J is TRBJ1-1 and V is TRBV19; D is undetermined. Per germline, CDR1 LNHDA and CDR2 SQIVND (reference sequence). V lost 0 bases, J lost 1 base, and 6 bases lay in between. There are 14 residues in the CDR3. The CDR3 here is CASSIETTNTEAFF. CDR3 DNA: TGTGCCAGTAGTATAGAGACAACGAACACTGAAGCTTTCTTT. Complete variable domain (other parts from reference TRBV19 and TRBJ1-1): DGGITQSPKYLFRKEGQNVTLSCEQNLNHDAMYWYRQDPGQGLRLIYYSQIVNDFQKGDIAEGYSVSREKKESFPLTVTSAQKNPTAFYLCASSIETTNTEAFFGQGTRLTVV.

The chain combines TRBV2 with TRBJ2-1; a weak D match, TRBD2 (6 bases). The germline CDR1 and CDR2 sequences are SNHLY and FYNNEI. The CDR3 totals 17 residues. Trimming shortened V by 6 bases and J by 5 bases, and 23 bases separated the two germline ends. The CDR3 DNA reads as TGTGCCAGCAGACAAGGGCTACCCCCCCCGGGGGACAATGAGCAGTTCTTC. The encoded protein is CASRQGLPPPGDNEQFF. Supplemented by reference TRBV2 and TRBJ2-1, the full variable domain reads EPEVTQTPSHQVTQMGQEVILRCVPISNHLYFYWYRQILGQKVEFLVSFYNNEISEKSEIFDDQFSVERPDGSNFTLKIRSTKLEDSAMYFCASRQGLPPPGDNEQFFGPGTRLTVL.

CDR3 nucleotide sequence: TGTGCCAGCAGCCCCCCGGACAGAGTCTACGAGCAGTACTTC. This codes for CASSPPDRVYEQYF. This sequence joins TRBV14 and TRBJ2-7; D may be TRBD1 (6 bases). V was pared by 4 bases and J by 3 bases, with 13 bases between. The CDR3 is made up of 14 amino acids. Germline values: CDR1 SGHDN, CDR2 FVKESK.

The rearrangement uses TRBV4-3 and TRBJ2-7, with D maybe TRBD1 (6 bases). The CDR3 spans 14 residues. Trimming removed 1 base from V and 5 bases from J, with 12 bases in between. Germline V gene lookup returns CDR1 LGHNA and CDR2 YSLEER. CDR3 region: CASSQGGRGHEQYF. CDR3 bases: TGCGCCAGCAGCCAAGGGGGCAGGGGCCACGAGCAGTACTTC.

This rearrangement joins TRBV5-4 to TRBJ2-5; TRBD2 aligns across 13 bases. In germline, CDR1 is SGHNT, CDR2 YYREEE (reference sequence). The CDR3 loop spans 16 amino acids. The V segment lost 5 bases and the J segment 4 bases; nucleotides outside the gene matches: 8. In nucleotides, the CDR3 is TGTGCCAGCAGACCCGGACTAGCGGGAGCAGGAGAGACCCAGTACTTC. Translating gives CASRPGLAGAGETQYF.

V and J are TRBV29-1 and TRBJ1-2; no firm D call. CDR1 is SQVTM, CDR2 ANQGSEA, per germline. The CDR3 has 11 amino acids. The V and J ends lost 2 bases and 8 bases respectively, with 9 bases between them. The CDR3 spells CSVEKPRGYTF. CDR3 in DNA: TGCAGCGTTGAAAAACCGCGGGGCTACACCTTC.

Notes on this clone: Other DNA sequences of this sample code for an identical CDR3. The V and J genes are TRBV6-5 and TRBJ1-2; D is ambiguous. Germline V gives CDR1 MNHEY, CDR2 SVGAGI. V was pared by 6 bases and J by 8 bases, with 10 bases between. The CDR3 runs 11 residues. CDR3 bases: TGTGCCAGCAGCCCCGGAGGGGGCTACACCTTC. It codes for CASSPGGGYTF.

CDR3: CASSEWPGPNTEAFF. CDR3 nucleotides: TGTGCCAGCAGTGAATGGCCAGGGCCGAACACTGAAGCTTTCTTT. The chain uses TRBV25-1 and TRBJ1-1, with D maybe TRBD1 (5 bases). The V gene lost 1 base and the J gene lost 1 base, with 10 bases spanning the gap. The CDR3 has 15 residues. CDR1 MGHDK and CDR2 SYGVNS come from the germline V gene.

Worth noting for this clone: The junction departs from germline at one end; a sequencing error may be responsible. The V call is TRBV20-1, the J call TRBJ2-7; the match to TRBD1 covers 8 bases. This CDR3 comprises 9 residues. From germline, CDR1 is DFQATT and CDR2 SNEGSKA (reference sequence). In nucleotides, the CDR3 is TGCAGTGCTAGCCGGACAGGGACCTTC. Its translation: CSASRTGTF.

The chain combines TRBV30 with TRBJ2-3; possibly TRBD2 for D (6 bases). The germline CDR1 and CDR2 sequences are GTSNPN and SVGIG (reference sequence). V lost 0 bases and J lost 0, with 13 bases in between. The CDR3 has 16 residues. The chain's CDR3 is CAWSVTKRESTDTQYF. Here the CDR3 DNA reads TGTGCCTGGAGTGTAACGAAACGGGAGAGCACAGATACGCAGTATTTT. Complete variable domain (other parts from reference TRBV30 and TRBJ2-3): SQTIHQWPATLVQPVGSPLSLECTVEGTSNPNLYWYRQAAGRGLQLLFYSVGIGQISSEVPQNLSASRPQDRQFILSSKKLLLSDSGFYLCAWSVTKRESTDTQYFGPGTRLTVL.

V is TRBV1 and J is TRBJ2-7; TRBD2 is the table's D call and was not checked against the DNA. TRBV1 corresponds to a pseudogene. CDR3 length equals 15 residues. The CDR3 region is CTSTRTSGPPYEQYF. The CDR3 DNA reads TGCACCAGCACCCGGACTAGCGGCCCTCCCTACGAGCAGTACTTC.

This sequence joins TRBV5-1 and TRBJ2-7, with TRBD2 matching 15 bases. V was clipped by 3 bases and J by 2 bases; unmatched bases: 9. The CDR3 sequence is 18 residues long. CDR1 and CDR2 (germline): SGHRS, YFSETQ. The CDR3 sequence: CASSYPRTSGRETYEQYF. DNA of the CDR3: TGCGCCAGCAGCTACCCAAGGACTAGCGGGAGGGAAACCTACGAGCAGTACTTC.

V is TRBV5-1 and J is TRBJ1-1; 9 bases agree with TRBD1. Germline CDR1 reads SGHRS; CDR2 reads YFSETQ. The CDR3 is 16 residues long. Germline trimming cut 0 bases from V and 0 bases from J; bases unmatched to any gene: 3. The CDR3 loop reads CASSLVTGGMNTEAFF. The CDR3 DNA sequence: TGCGCCAGCAGCTTGGTGACAGGGGGTATGAACACTGAAGCTTTCTTT.

The chain uses TRBV11-2 and TRBJ1-1, with 7 bases fitting TRBD1. Germline trimming cut 0 bases from V and 6 bases from J; bases unmatched to any gene: 7. Germline assignment: CDR1 SGHAT and CDR2 FQNNGV. The CDR3 is 15 residues long. CDR3 residues: CASSLEAQGHAEAFF. The DNA of the CDR3 is TGTGCCAGCAGCTTAGAAGCACAGGGGCACGCTGAAGCTTTCTTT.

J is TRBJ2-1 and V is TRBV14, with a tentative D call TRBD2 (6 bases). The germline gives CDR1 SGHDN, CDR2 FVKESK. The CDR3 spans 12 residues. The ends were cut back, 4 bases at V and 8 bases at J, with 9 bases in the middle. CDR3 sequence: CASSRWEDEQFF. The CDR3, as DNA: TGTGCCAGCAGCCGTTGGGAGGATGAGCAGTTCTTC.

The chain has TRBV5-8 and TRBJ2-1; 9 bases fit TRBD2. The germline gives CDR1 SGHTS, CDR2 YDEGEE. The CDR3 contains 13 residues. J gave up 8 bases and V 2 bases, and 2 bases lay outside the gene matches. CDR3 amino acids: CASSFAGGDEQFF. As DNA, the CDR3 is TGTGCCAGCAGCTTTGCGGGGGGGGATGAGCAGTTCTTC.

V and J are TRBV27 and TRBJ1-1, with 7 bases fitting TRBD1. The CDR3 runs to 14 residues. V trimming: 5 bases; J trimming: 0 bases; junction bases outside the gene matches: 3. Per the germline V gene, CDR1 is MNHEY and CDR2 is SMNVEV (reference sequence). The CDR3 bases are TGTGCCAGCAGTCCAGGGGGGATGAACACTGAAGCTTTCTTT. Its translation is CASSPGGMNTEAFF.

V is TRBV7-9 and J is TRBJ2-5; D gene ambiguous. CDR3 size: 12 residues. From germline, CDR1 is SEHNR and CDR2 FQNEAQ (reference sequence). V lost 4 bases and J lost 5, with 8 bases in between. The CDR3 sequence: CASSSSFETQYF. As DNA, the CDR3 is TGTGCCAGCAGCTCCTCTTTTGAGACCCAGTACTTC.

The CDR3 bases are TGTGCCTGGAGTGCCACAGGAATCTTCTCCTACGAGCAGTACTTC. It codes for CAWSATGIFSYEQYF. The chain recombines TRBV30 with TRBJ2-7; D may be TRBD1 (5 bases). The CDR3 has 15 amino acids. The germline V gene has CDR1 GTSNPN and CDR2 SVGIG (reference sequence). Trimming removed 1 base at V and 0 bases at J, with 13 bases between.

The gene calls are TRBV7-2 and TRBJ1-1; TRBD1 might be the D (5 bases). This CDR3 contains 14 residues. Germline loops: CDR1 SGHTA, CDR2 FQGNSA. V gave up 5 bases and J gave up 1 base, with 11 bases separating them. CDR3 residues: CASSLSRGNTEAFF. The CDR3 region has the DNA TGTGCCAGCAGCCTATCTAGGGGGAACACTGAAGCTTTCTTT.